This passage covers 24 T cell receptor beta chains from one sample sequenced in a study of T cell repertoires in cytomegalovirus infection. TCRdb re-analysed the reads in MiXCR, keeping a single row per CDR3 protein. In the table there are hundreds of thousands of distinct CDR3 sequences, about 31% of which are singletons. The antigens these receptors bind are not known. Material: cultured CD8+ T cells from PBMCs, obtained from culture after CMV antigen stimulation. Receptor source: a human donor in good health (CMV status not recorded). Some clones in this sample may be carry-over from other donors' samples.

This clonotype was seen only a few times. With a much larger clone just one base away, this may be a read error. The gene calls are TRBV7-9 and TRBJ1-2, with 8 bases that match TRBD1. CDR3 length equals 13 residues. The V segment lost 4 bases and the J segment 4 bases; nucleotides outside the gene matches: 2. Germline lookup yields CDR1 SEHNR and CDR2 FQNEAQ (reference sequence). This CDR3 is CASSSTGAYGYTF. The DNA for the CDR3 is TGTGCCAGCAGCTCGACAGGGGCCTATGGCTACACCTTC.

V gene TRBV3-1 combines with J gene TRBJ2-5, with 8 positions matching TRBD2. The V gene end was trimmed by 3 bases and the J gene end by 5 bases; junction bases not matched to a gene: 5. There are 14 residues in the CDR3. Per the germline V gene, CDR1 is LGHDT and CDR2 is YNNKEL (reference sequence). CDR3 sequence reads: CASSHAGGGETQYF. The CDR3, as DNA: TGTGCCAGCAGCCACGCGGGGGGTGGGGAGACCCAGTACTTC.

The rearrangement links TRBV29-1 to TRBJ2-2; no clear D. This CDR3 comprises 13 residues. Germline-derived CDR1 and CDR2 are SQVTM and ANQGSEA. Trimming took off 4 bases at V and 0 bases at J, with 6 bases between the two ends. CDR3: CSVVTPNTGELFF. The DNA of the CDR3 is TGCAGCGTTGTAACCCCGAACACCGGGGAGCTGTTTTTT.

This clonotype was detected ten times or more. V and J are TRBV7-2 and TRBJ2-3; D not resolved. Deletions cut 2 bases from V and 4 bases from J, with 16 bases between. Germline V gives CDR1 SGHTA, CDR2 FQGNSA. The CDR3 is 16 residues long. As DNA, the CDR3 is TGTGCCAGCAGCTTAAGTACCGGGTACTCCCCAGATACGCAGTATTTT. This gives the protein CASSLSTGYSPDTQYF.

Note on this clonotype: The junction shows a germline mismatch at one end, possibly a read error. The chain links TRBV6-5 to TRBJ1-2; D unclear. This CDR3 spans 12 amino acids. Germline CDR1 MNHEY, CDR2 SVGAGI. CDR3 DNA sequence: TGTGTCAGCAGTTTGGACAACTATGGCTACACCTTC. Residues: CVSSLDNYGYTF.

This chain links TRBV7-9 with TRBJ1-2; possibly TRBD1 for D (5 bases). Per the germline V gene, CDR1 is SEHNR and CDR2 is FQNEAQ (reference sequence). The CDR3 contains 14 residues. V lost 4 bases and J lost 6, with 15 bases in between. CDR3 DNA sequence: TGTGCCAGCAGCTCCGGTAGGGACGCCGATGGCTACACCTTC. This codes for CASSSGRDADGYTF.

As concerns this clonotype: Mismatch with germline at one junction end may stem from a read error. The V call is TRBV12-3 or TRBV12-4, the J call TRBJ1-5, with a tentative D call TRBD1 (5 bases). The CDR3 is 12 amino acids. The CDR3 DNA is TGTGCCAACAGTCAAGGGGTACAGCCCCAGCATTTT. Its translation is CANSQGVQPQHF.

A few counts support this clonotype. The genes are TRBV12-5 and TRBJ1-2; 10 bases match TRBD1. J lost 4 bases, V lost 3 bases, and 5 bases had no gene match. The CDR3 is made up of 15 amino acids. Looked up from germline, CDR1 is LGHNT and CDR2 is FRNRAP. The DNA of the CDR3 is TGTGCTAGTGGTTTAAGTAGGACAGGGGGCTATGGCTACACCTTC. It specifies CASGLSRTGGYGYTF.

This clonotype was detected a few times. This rearrangement joins TRBV4-1 to TRBJ1-1; TRBD1 matches 9 bases. Germline assignment: CDR1 MGHRA and CDR2 YSYEKL. With V trimmed by 0 bases and J by 0 bases, 5 bases remained unmatched. CDR3 length: 17 amino acids. The DNA for the CDR3 is TGCGCCAGCAGCCAAGAGGGACAGGGAATCTTGAACACTGAAGCTTTCTTT. It is translated as CASSQEGQGILNTEAFF.

The chain couples TRBV6-5 to TRBJ2-1; 8 bases align to TRBD1. The CDR3 is 13 amino acids. Germline V gene data show CDR1 as MNHEY and CDR2 as SVGAGI. The V and J ends lost 5 bases and 10 bases, in that order; junction bases with no gene match: 7. The CDR3 sequence: CASSITTGEEQFF. The CDR3 DNA reads TGTGCCAGCAGTATTACGACAGGGGAGGAGCAGTTCTTC.

The gene calls are TRBV7-9 and TRBJ2-2, with 7 nucleotides matching TRBD1. Germline CDR1 and CDR2: SEHNR and FQNEAQ (reference sequence). The length of the CDR3 is 18 residues. J gave up 1 base and V 5 bases, and 13 bases lay outside the gene matches. The CDR3 reads CASSPSDRTKGNTGELFF. CDR3 sequence (DNA): TGTGCCAGCAGCCCCTCGGACAGGACCAAGGGGAACACCGGGGAGCTGTTTTTT.

This clonotype was recorded once. One end of the junction is discordant with germline, which a read error may explain. This chain uses TRBV7-3 with TRBJ2-2; perhaps TRBD2 as D (5 bases). Germline V CDR1 and CDR2: SGHTA, FQGTGA. The CDR3 runs to 13 residues. The DNA of the CDR3 is TGTGCCAGCAGCTTAAATCCGCCCGGGGAGCAGTTTTTT. Its protein is CASSLNPPGEQFF.

This clonotype occurred a few times. The rearrangement uses TRBV27 and TRBJ2-1; 12 positions agree with TRBD2. CDR1 and CDR2 (germline): MNHEY, SMNVEV (reference sequence). The CDR3 is made up of 18 amino acids. V shed 3 bases, J shed 1 base, and the junction held 7 bases outside the gene matches. Here the CDR3 reads CASSLASGGAGSYNEQFF. CDR3 DNA sequence: TGTGCCAGCAGTTTGGCTAGCGGGGGGGCGGGTTCCTACAATGAGCAGTTCTTC.

This rearrangement joins TRBV19 to TRBJ2-1; D perhaps matches TRBD1 (5 bases). V was pared by 7 bases and J by 1 base, with 11 bases between. This CDR3 has 14 residues. The germline gives CDR1 LNHDA, CDR2 SQIVND (reference sequence). The CDR3 loop is CASNIAGSYNEQFF. CDR3 nucleotides: TGTGCCAGTAATATTGCAGGGTCCTACAATGAGCAGTTCTTC.

The rearrangement joins TRBV6-6 to TRBJ1-5, with D possibly matching TRBD1 (5 bases). The germline V gene has CDR1 MNHNY and CDR2 SVGAGI (reference sequence). The CDR3 runs 20 residues. V lost 0 bases to trimming and J lost 5 bases, with 26 bases between them. CDR3 loop: CASSYSMNLRNRDADQPQHF. The CDR3 region has the DNA TGTGCCAGCAGTTACTCGATGAACCTTCGCAACCGGGACGCCGATCAGCCCCAGCATTTT.

This clonotype has just a few counts. V usage is TRBV19 and J usage is TRBJ1-1, with D perhaps matching TRBD1 (5 bases). The CDR3 is 13 residues long. V lost 7 bases and J 5 bases, leaving 14 bases between the germline ends. Germline V gives CDR1 LNHDA, CDR2 SQIVND (reference sequence). Here the CDR3 reads CASNLGEGTEAFF. The CDR3 nucleotides are TGTGCCAGTAATTTGGGGGAGGGGACTGAAGCTTTCTTT. The full variable domain, with the rest looked up from reference TRBV19 and TRBJ1-1, is DGGITQSPKYLFRKEGQNVTLSCEQNLNHDAMYWYRQDPGQGLRLIYYSQIVNDFQKGDIAEGYSVSREKKESFPLTVTSAQKNPTAFYLCASNLGEGTEAFFGQGTRLTVV.

The V gene is TRBV6-8, the J gene TRBJ2-5; D might be TRBD1 or TRBD2, each matching 5 bases. Trimming removed 5 bases at V and 2 bases at J, with 12 bases between. The CDR3 has 14 amino acids. Germline V gene data show CDR1 as MNHGY and CDR2 as SAAAGT. CDR3 nucleotide sequence: TGTGCCAGCAGTGACGGGACGAAACAAGAGACCCAGTACTTC. Residues: CASSDGTKQETQYF.

This clonotype was seen a few times. The chain combines TRBV12-5 with TRBJ1-5; no definite D call. The CDR3 runs to 14 residues. Germline V lookup: CDR1 LGHNT, CDR2 FRNRAP. The V and J ends lost 2 bases and 1 base respectively, with 6 bases between them. The CDR3 here is CASGLLGSNQPQHF. The CDR3 nucleotides read TGTGCTAGTGGTTTGTTAGGGAGCAATCAGCCCCAGCATTTT.

The J gene is TRBJ2-3, the V gene TRBV11-2, with TRBD2 identical over 12 bases. Losses at the gene ends were 3 bases for V and 1 base for J; bases not matched to a gene: 8. Germline V lookup: CDR1 SGHAT, CDR2 FQNNGV. The CDR3 spans 18 residues. The CDR3 protein is CASSFRLRLAGGTDTQYF. CDR3 bases: TGTGCCAGCAGCTTCCGATTAAGACTAGCGGGGGGCACAGATACGCAGTATTTT.

V and J are TRBV4-1 and TRBJ2-2; 8 bases are shared with TRBD1. The germline CDR1 and CDR2 sequences are MGHRA and YSYEKL. V was clipped by 0 bases and J by 0 bases; unmatched bases: 3. This CDR3 contains 17 residues. CDR3 residues: CASSQEGQATNTGELFF. In DNA form, the CDR3 reads TGCGCCAGCAGCCAAGAGGGACAGGCGACGAACACCGGGGAGCTGTTTTTT.

This clonotype was counted many times. J is TRBJ2-3 and V is TRBV7-6, with D possibly being TRBD2 (7 bases). CDR1 and CDR2 (germline): SGHVS, FNYEAQ. V lost 4 bases and J lost 4, with 15 bases in between. This CDR3 region has 15 residues. The CDR3 region is CASSSEGGAADTQYF. The CDR3 region has the DNA TGTGCCAGCAGCTCCGAAGGGGGGGCCGCAGATACGCAGTATTTT.

The V gene is TRBV27, the J gene TRBJ2-7; D is possibly TRBD2 (6 bases). Germline V gives CDR1 MNHEY, CDR2 SMNVEV (reference sequence). With 2 bases removed from V and 3 bases from J, the gap between germline ends came to 26 bases. The CDR3 is 19 amino acids. The CDR3: CASSLTSPEGKGTDYEQYF. DNA of the CDR3: TGTGCCAGCAGTTTAACGTCGCCAGAGGGAAAGGGGACTGACTACGAGCAGTACTTC.

This sequence joins TRBV29-1 and TRBJ2-7; D unclear. CDR1 and CDR2 (germline): SQVTM, ANQGSEA. Trimming removed 4 bases from V and 0 bases from J, with 10 bases in between. CDR3 length equals 13 residues. CDR3 sequence (DNA): TGCAGCGTTGGGTCAGATGCCTCCTACGAGCAGTACTTC. Amino acid sequence: CSVGSDASYEQYF.

This clonotype was seen ten or more times. The chain combines TRBV7-2 with TRBJ2-1, with TRBD1 matching over 7 bases. Germline CDR1 is SGHTA and CDR2 is FQGNSA. Trimming removed 1 base from V and 6 bases from J; junction bases left unmatched: 6. CDR3 length equals 15 residues. The CDR3: CASSLDRGRLNEQFF. In DNA form, the CDR3 reads TGTGCCAGCAGCTTAGATAGGGGGCGCCTCAATGAGCAGTTCTTC.